One and the same sample provided the 2 T cell receptor beta chains below, sequenced in a study of metastatic and nonmetastatic thyroid tumors. No patient received treatment before thyroid surgery. MiXCR re-clonotyped the PCR reads for TCRdb. The sample has about 9,300 clones, about 28% seen once. The specimen sequenced was tumor tissue. These receptors came from a female donor with papillary thyroid cancer or a benign thyroid nodule (not recorded which). Some clones in this sample may be carry-over from other donors' samples.

The chain employs TRBV30 and TRBJ1-5, with D hard to call. Germline CDR1 is GTSNPN and CDR2 is SVGIG (reference sequence). With 3 bases removed from V and 4 bases from J, the gap between germline ends came to 10 bases. CDR3 length equals 13 residues. Here the CDR3 reads CAWSGGQNQPQHF. CDR3 nucleotide sequence: TGTGCCTGGAGCGGCGGGCAGAATCAGCCCCAGCATTTT.

By share of the sample, this clone is medium-sized (0.01 to 0.1%). An end of the junction does not agree with germline; a read error may underlie this. The chain joins TRBV6-2 or TRBV6-3 to TRBJ2-1; D is possibly TRBD1 (6 bases). Germline CDR1 reads MNHEY; CDR2 reads SVGEGT. The CDR3 runs 12 residues. Written as DNA, the CDR3 is TGTGCCAGCAGTGAGCCACTAGGGGGAGCGATCTTC. It translates to CASSEPLGGAIF.